One and the same sample provided the 2 T cell receptor beta chains below, sequenced in a study of cytomegalovirus exposure and HLA in healthy donors. Amplification used 60 Vbeta primers and 13 Jbeta primers. Assay: immunoSEQ multiplex PCR; the TCRdb copy retains only in-frame clones and omits some. The sample includes 90,000 to 110,000 clones, about four fifths of them seen just once. Sequenced material: PBMCs. These TCRs come from a woman aged 30 to 39 in good health and CMV-seronegative.

This chain uses TRBV4-1 with TRBJ2-7; D unclear. Trimming removed 4 bases at V and 1 base at J, with 17 bases between. Germline V lookup: CDR1 MGHRA, CDR2 YSYEKL. This CDR3 has 16 amino acids. The CDR3 reads CASSPSRWRSSYEQYF. The CDR3 DNA reads TGCGCCAGCAGCCCCTCTCGGTGGCGGTCTTCCTACGAGCAGTACTTC.

This chain uses TRBV27 with TRBJ2-7, with D unclear. Germline values: CDR1 MNHEY, CDR2 SMNVEV (reference sequence). The CDR3 runs to 16 residues. V gave up 0 bases and J gave up 2 bases, with 14 bases separating them. CDR3 coding DNA: TGTGCCAGCAGTTTATCGTTTGGTAGTCTGACCTACGAGCAGTACTTC. Protein product: CASSLSFGSLTYEQYF.